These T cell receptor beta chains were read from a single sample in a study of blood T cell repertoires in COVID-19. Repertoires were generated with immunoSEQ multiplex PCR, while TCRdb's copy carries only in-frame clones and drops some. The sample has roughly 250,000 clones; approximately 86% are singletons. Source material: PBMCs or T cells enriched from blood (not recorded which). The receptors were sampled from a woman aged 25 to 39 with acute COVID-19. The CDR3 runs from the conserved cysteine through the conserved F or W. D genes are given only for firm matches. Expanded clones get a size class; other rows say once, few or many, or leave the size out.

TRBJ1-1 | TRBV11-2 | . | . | CASRGGSASWVTEAFF | TGTGCCAGCAGGGGGGGGTCCGCCTCTTGGGTCACTGAAGCTTTCTTT
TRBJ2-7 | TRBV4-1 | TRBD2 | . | CASSQEVGGTEQYF | TGCGCCAGCAGCCAAGAAGTGGGGGGGACTGAGCAGTACTTC
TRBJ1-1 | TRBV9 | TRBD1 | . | CASSFTGGEDTEAFF | TGTGCCAGCAGCTTTACAGGGGGTGAAGACACTGAAGCTTTCTTT
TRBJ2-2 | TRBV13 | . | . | CASSLGLVRVAGNTGELFF | TGTGCCAGCAGCTTAGGCTTAGTTCGGGTAGCTGGGAACACCGGGGAGCTGTTTTTT
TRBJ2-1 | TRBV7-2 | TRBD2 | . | CASSLARVAGGPLQFF | TGTGCCAGCAGCTTAGCGCGGGTAGCGGGGGGGCCTCTTCAGTTCTTC
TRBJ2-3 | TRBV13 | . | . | CASSSRGTDTQYF | TGTGCCAGCAGCTCGAGGGGCACAGATACGCAGTATTTT
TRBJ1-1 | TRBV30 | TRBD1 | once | CAYTKSTGATEAFF | TGTGCCTACACGAAATCGACAGGGGCCACTGAAGCTTTCTTT
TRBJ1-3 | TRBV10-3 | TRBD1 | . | CAISPTGTSGNTIYF | TGTGCCATCAGTCCGACAGGGACCTCTGGAAACACCATATATTTT
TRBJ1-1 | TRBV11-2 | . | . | CASSFKRNTEAFF | TGTGCCAGCAGCTTCAAGAGGAACACTGAAGCTTTCTTT
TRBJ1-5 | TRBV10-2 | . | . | CASSAVAGSSQPQHF | TGCGCCAGCAGTGCAGTGGCAGGGTCATCCCAGCCCCAGCATTTT
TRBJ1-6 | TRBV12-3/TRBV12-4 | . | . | CASSPRSNSPLHF | TGTGCCAGCAGTCCCCGGTCCAATTCACCCCTCCACTTT
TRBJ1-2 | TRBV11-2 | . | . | CASSLSWQGNYGYTF | TGTGCCAGCAGCTTATCCTGGCAGGGGAACTATGGCTACACCTTC
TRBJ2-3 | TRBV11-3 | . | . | CASSLWSHGFRTDTQYF | TGTGCCAGCAGCTTATGGAGCCACGGGTTCCGCACAGATACGCAGTATTTT
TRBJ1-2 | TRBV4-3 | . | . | CASSQDNRANYGYTF | TGCGCCAGCAGCCAAGATAACCGGGCTAACTATGGCTACACCTTC
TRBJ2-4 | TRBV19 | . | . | CASSIVPRGAKNIQYF | TGTGCCAGTAGTATTGTACCCCGGGGAGCCAAAAACATTCAGTACTTC
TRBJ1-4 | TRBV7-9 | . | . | CASSLGGLANEKLFF | TGTGCCAGCAGCTTGGGGGGGTTGGCTAATGAAAAACTGTTTTTT
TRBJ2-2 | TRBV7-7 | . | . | CASSLARNTGELFF | TGTGCTAGCAGCTTAGCCAGGAACACCGGGGAGCTGTTTTTT
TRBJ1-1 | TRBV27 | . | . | CASSFSAGEMNTEAFF | TGTGCCAGCAGTTTCTCGGCAGGGGAAATGAACACTGAAGCTTTCTTT
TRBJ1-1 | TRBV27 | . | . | CASSVSTENTEAFF | TGTGCCAGCAGTGTCTCGACAGAGAACACTGAAGCTTTCTTT
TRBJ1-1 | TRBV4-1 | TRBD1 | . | CASSHPDRGATESTEAFF | TGCGCCAGCAGCCACCCGGACAGGGGGGCTACGGAGAGCACTGAAGCTTTCTTT
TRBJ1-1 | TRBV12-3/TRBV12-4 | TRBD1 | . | CASRVTGETEAFF | TGTGCCAGCAGAGTAACAGGGGAGACTGAAGCTTTCTTT
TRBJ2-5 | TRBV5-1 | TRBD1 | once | CASSSPKTGTSWETQYF | TGCGCCAGCAGCTCCCCCAAGACAGGGACGAGTTGGGAGACCCAGTACTTC
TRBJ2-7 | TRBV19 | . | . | CASSMLQGNYEQYF | TGTGCCAGTAGTATGCTACAGGGAAACTACGAGCAGTACTTC